There are a few counts of the clone carrying this T cell receptor (beta chain). Its antigen is not known. The data were taken from a study of T-cell reconstitution after alpha-beta-depleted transplantation in children. Findings and limits, study-wide: Alpha-beta T cells about two months after transplant reportedly derived from several hundred expanded graft clones.

Preparation of the TCRbeta library was carried out with unique molecular identifiers. Using its own MiXCR run on the PCR reads, TCRdb lists one record per CDR3 protein. In the table there are 750,000 to 950,000 distinct CDR3 sequences, around 15% of which are singletons. The CDR3 spans 14 residues. The V gene lost 9 bases and the J gene lost 0 bases, with 12 bases spanning the gap. The gene calls are TRBV12-3 or TRBV12-4 and TRBJ1-5; D not certain. This sequence originates from a male patient between 5 and 17 years old who had a stem cell transplant for acute lymphoblastic leukemia, so the T cells may come from the graft donor. The sample in question was PBMCs, mostly from graft donor cells, obtained 360 days after TCRalphabeta/CD19-depleted stem cell transplant. The chain's CDR3 is CASHAGGSNQPQHF. The CDR3 DNA reads TGTGCCAGTCACGCCGGAGGTAGCAATCAGCCCCAGCATTTT.